This TCR beta chain was found in a study of spatial heterogeneity in lung cancer. Trimming at V came to 4 bases and at J to 0 bases, leaving 7 bases not matched to a gene. Germline CDR1 reads SGHDT; CDR2 reads YYEEEE. CDR3 size: 17 residues. By its share, this clonotype is medium-sized (0.01 to 0.1%). Its antigen is not identified. The library was built for alpha chains, so this beta chain is an off-target read and its size means little. The study, taken as a whole, reports: Tumoral mutation counts were tracked by counts of expanded intratumoral alpha and beta TCRs.

Time point in this sample: sample taken at primary tumor resection. Single TCR cDNA molecules each had their own unique molecular identifier. Via MiXCR, TCRdb re-called the 5' RACE reads, giving one row per CDR3 protein. The sample yields under 9,500 distinct CDR3 sequences, approximately 7.8% seen once. The source material was lung tumor tissue, sampled at surgery. This sequence joins TRBV5-6 and TRBJ2-1, with 10 bases matching TRBD2. The source of this sequence is a male donor with early-stage non-small cell lung cancer. The CDR3 reads CASSRVTSGYSYNEQFF. In nucleotides, the CDR3 is TGTGCCAGCAGCCGGGTGACTAGCGGGTACTCCTACAATGAGCAGTTCTTC.